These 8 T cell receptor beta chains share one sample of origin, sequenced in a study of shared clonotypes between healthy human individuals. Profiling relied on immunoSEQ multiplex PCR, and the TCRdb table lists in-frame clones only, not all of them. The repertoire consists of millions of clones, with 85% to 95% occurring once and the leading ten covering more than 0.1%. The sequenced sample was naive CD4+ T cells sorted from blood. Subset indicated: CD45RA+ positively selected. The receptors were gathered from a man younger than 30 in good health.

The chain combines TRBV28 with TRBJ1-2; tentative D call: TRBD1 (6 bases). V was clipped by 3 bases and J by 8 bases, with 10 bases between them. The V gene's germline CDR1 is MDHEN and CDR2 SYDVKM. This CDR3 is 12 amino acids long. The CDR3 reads CASSFATGGYTF. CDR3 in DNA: TGTGCCAGCAGTTTTGCCACAGGGGGCTACACCTTC.

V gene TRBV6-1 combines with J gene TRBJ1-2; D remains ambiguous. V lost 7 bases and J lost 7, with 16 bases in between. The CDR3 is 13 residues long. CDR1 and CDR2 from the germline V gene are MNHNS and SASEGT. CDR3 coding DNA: TGTGCCAGCATGAACCTCGGGGTCGGTGGCTACACCTTC. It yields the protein CASMNLGVGGYTF.

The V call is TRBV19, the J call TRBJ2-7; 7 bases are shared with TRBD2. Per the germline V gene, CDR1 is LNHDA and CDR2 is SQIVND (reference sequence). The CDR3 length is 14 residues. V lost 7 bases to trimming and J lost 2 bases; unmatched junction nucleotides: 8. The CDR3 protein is CASTWVAGTYEQYF. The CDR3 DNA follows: TGTGCCAGTACCTGGGTAGCGGGTACCTACGAGCAGTACTTC.

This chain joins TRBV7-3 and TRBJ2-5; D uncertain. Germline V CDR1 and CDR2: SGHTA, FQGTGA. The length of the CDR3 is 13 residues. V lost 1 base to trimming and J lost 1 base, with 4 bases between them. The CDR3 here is CASSLRTQETQYF. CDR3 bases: TGTGCCAGCAGCTTAAGGACCCAAGAGACCCAGTACTTC.

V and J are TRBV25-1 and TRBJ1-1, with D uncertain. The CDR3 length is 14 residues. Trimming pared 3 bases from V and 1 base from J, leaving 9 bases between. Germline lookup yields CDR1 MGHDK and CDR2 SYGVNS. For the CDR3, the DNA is TGTGCCAGCAGTGACCCCCAGACGAACACTGAAGCTTTCTTT. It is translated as CASSDPQTNTEAFF.

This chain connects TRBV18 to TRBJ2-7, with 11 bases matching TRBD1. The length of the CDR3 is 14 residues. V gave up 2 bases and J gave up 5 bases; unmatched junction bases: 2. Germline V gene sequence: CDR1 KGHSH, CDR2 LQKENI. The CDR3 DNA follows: TGTGCCAGCTCACCAAGGGACAGGGGGGACGAGCAGTACTTC. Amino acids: CASSPRDRGDEQYF.

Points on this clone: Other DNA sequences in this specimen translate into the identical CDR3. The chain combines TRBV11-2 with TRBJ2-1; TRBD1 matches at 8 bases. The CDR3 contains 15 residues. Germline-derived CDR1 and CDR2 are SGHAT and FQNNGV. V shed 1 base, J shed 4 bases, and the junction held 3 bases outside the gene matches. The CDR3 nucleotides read TGTGCCAGCAGCTTAGCGGGACAGGATTACAATGAGCAGTTCTTC. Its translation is CASSLAGQDYNEQFF. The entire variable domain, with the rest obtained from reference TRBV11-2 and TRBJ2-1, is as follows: EAGVAQSPRYKIIEKRQSVAFWCNPISGHATLYWYQQILGQGPKLLIQFQNNGVVDDSQLPKDRFSAERLKGVDSTLKIQPAKLEDSAVYLCASSLAGQDYNEQFFGPGTRLTVL.

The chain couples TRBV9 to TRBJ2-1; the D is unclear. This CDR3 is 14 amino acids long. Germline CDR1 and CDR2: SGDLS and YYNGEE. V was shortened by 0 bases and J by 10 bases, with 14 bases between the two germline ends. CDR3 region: CASSVASATKEQFF. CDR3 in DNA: TGTGCCAGCAGCGTAGCGAGTGCGACGAAAGAGCAGTTCTTC.